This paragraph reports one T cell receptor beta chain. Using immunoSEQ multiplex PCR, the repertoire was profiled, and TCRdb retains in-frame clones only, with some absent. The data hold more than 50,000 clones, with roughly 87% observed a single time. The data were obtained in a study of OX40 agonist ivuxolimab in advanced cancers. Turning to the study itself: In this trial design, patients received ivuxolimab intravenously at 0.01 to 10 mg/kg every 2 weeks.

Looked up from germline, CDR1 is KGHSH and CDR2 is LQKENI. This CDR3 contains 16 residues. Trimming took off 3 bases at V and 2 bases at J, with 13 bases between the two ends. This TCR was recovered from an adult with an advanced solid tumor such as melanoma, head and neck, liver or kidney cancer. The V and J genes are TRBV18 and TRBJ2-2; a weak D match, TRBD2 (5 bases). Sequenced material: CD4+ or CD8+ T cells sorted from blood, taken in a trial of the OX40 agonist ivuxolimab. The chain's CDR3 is CASSPLPASNTGELFF. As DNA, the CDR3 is TGTGCCAGCTCACCGCTACCAGCTAGCAACACCGGGGAGCTGTTTTTT.